These 26 T cell receptor beta chains share one sample of origin, sequenced in a study of Ad26.COV2.S vaccination and SARS-CoV-2 variants. Libraries were prepared by immunoSEQ multiplex PCR; TCRdb keeps only in-frame clonotypes and omits some of them. The sample yields about 460,000 clones, 80% to 90% seen once. Treatment reported: about 20 received Ad26.COV2.S at low or high dose, single or two shots; about 5 received placebo; per-sample allocation not given. Specimen acquisition occurred on day 63 following the initial vaccine or placebo injection. This material consisted of peripheral blood, taken in a trial of Ad26.COV2.S vaccine versus placebo. The source of these receptors is a person aged 18-60 years who received the Ad26.COV2.S COVID-19 vaccine or a placebo.

This chain joins TRBV4-1 and TRBJ2-7; either TRBD1 or TRBD2 may supply D (5 bases each). Germline lookup yields CDR1 MGHRA and CDR2 YSYEKL. V was trimmed by 3 bases and J by 3 bases, leaving 15 bases between them. The CDR3 has 15 amino acids. The CDR3 coding sequence is TGCGCCAGCAGCCAGGCCGGGACGGTGGGCTACGAGCAGTACTTC. Translation: CASSQAGTVGYEQYF.

The rearrangement uses TRBV29-1 and TRBJ2-1; 14 bases are shared with TRBD2. CDR1 is SQVTM and CDR2 is ANQGSEA in the germline V gene. The CDR3 is made up of 17 amino acids. Trimming removed 4 bases from V and 4 bases from J; junction bases left unmatched: 9. The CDR3 is CSVGGTSGSSLYNEQFF. As DNA, the CDR3 is TGCAGCGTTGGCGGGACTAGCGGGAGTTCATTGTACAATGAGCAGTTCTTC.

The chain carries TRBV4-3 and TRBJ2-1, with 7 positions matching TRBD1. CDR1 is LGHNA, CDR2 YSLEER, per germline. J lost 10 bases, V lost 4 bases, and 7 bases had no gene match. This CDR3 is built from 13 residues. The CDR3 protein is CASSPTGVGEQFF. The CDR3 nucleotides are TGCGCCAGCAGCCCAACAGGGGTAGGGGAGCAGTTCTTC.

This chain uses TRBV6-1 with TRBJ2-7, with TRBD2 identical over 11 bases. V was clipped by 4 bases and J by 0 bases; unmatched bases: 8. This CDR3 comprises 17 residues. Looked up from germline, CDR1 is MNHNS and CDR2 is SASEGT. The CDR3 region is CASSGERTSGRSYEQYF. In DNA form, the CDR3 reads TGTGCCAGCAGTGGCGAAAGGACTAGCGGGCGCTCCTACGAGCAGTACTTC.

This rearrangement joins TRBV19 to TRBJ1-1, with 9 bases that match TRBD1. V lost 9 bases to trimming and J lost 5 bases; unmatched junction nucleotides: 10. CDR3 length equals 14 residues. The germline V gene has CDR1 LNHDA and CDR2 SQIVND (reference sequence). The chain's CDR3 is CASRRQGEGTEAFF. The CDR3 DNA reads TGTGCCAGCCGACGACAGGGGGAAGGAACTGAAGCTTTCTTT.

The gene calls are TRBV3-1 (or the pseudogene TRBV3-2) and TRBJ1-1, with D possibly TRBD1 on 5 matching bases. V was trimmed by 4 bases and J by 6 bases, leaving 12 bases between them. Germline-derived CDR1 and CDR2 are LGHDT and YNNKEL (reference sequence). The CDR3 length is 13 residues. The CDR3 loop is CASSRGASAEAFF. CDR3 nucleotides: TGTGCCAGCAGCCGAGGGGCCTCGGCTGAAGCTTTCTTT.

V gene TRBV7-3 combines with J gene TRBJ2-1, with D perhaps being TRBD1 or TRBD2 (6 bases each). This CDR3 comprises 14 residues. Germline-derived CDR1 and CDR2 are SGHTA and FQGTGA. Trimming left V 8 bases short and J 0 bases short, with 11 bases between. The CDR3, as DNA: TGTGCCAGCTCCGGAGGGGGCTCCTACAATGAGCAGTTCTTC. Encoded protein: CASSGGGSYNEQFF.

Of note for this clone: Other nucleotide sequences in the sample specify the same CDR3. V and J are TRBV9 and TRBJ1-1, with D possibly matching TRBD1 (6 bases). Trimming pared 0 bases from V and 0 bases from J, leaving 9 bases between. The CDR3 is 15 residues long. CDR1 is SGDLS, CDR2 YYNGEE, per germline. Here the CDR3 reads CASSVVGAMNTEAFF. The CDR3 DNA reads as TGTGCCAGCAGCGTAGTGGGGGCGATGAACACTGAAGCTTTCTTT.

The chain has TRBV11-2 and TRBJ2-3; 8 bases are shared with TRBD2. Germline V lookup: CDR1 SGHAT, CDR2 FQNNGV. The CDR3 is made up of 14 amino acids. The trim removed 8 bases at V and 2 bases at J, leaving 6 bases unmatched. This chain's CDR3 is CASGRLALTDTQYF. For the CDR3, the DNA is TGTGCCAGCGGCCGACTAGCGCTCACAGATACGCAGTATTTT.

V is TRBV25-1 and J is TRBJ1-2, with D uncertain. The V end lost 1 base, the J end lost 4 bases, and 19 bases lay between the germline ends. Germline lookup yields CDR1 MGHDK and CDR2 SYGVNS. CDR3 length: 17 residues. The DNA of the CDR3 is TGTGCCAGCAGTGAATCCGTGGGAGGGAAGCAGTCCTATGGCTACACCTTC. It encodes CASSESVGGKQSYGYTF.

The rearrangement links TRBV14 to TRBJ1-1; no clear D gene. The V end was cut by 0 bases, the J end by 0 bases, with 11 bases between. Germline assignment: CDR1 SGHDN and CDR2 FVKESK. The CDR3 has 16 residues. The DNA for the CDR3 is TGTGCCAGCAGCCAAGATCTAGGGTCGGTGAACACTGAAGCTTTCTTT. Translated, it gives CASSQDLGSVNTEAFF.

The gene calls are TRBV18 and TRBJ1-4; D possibly corresponds to TRBD1 (6 bases). The CDR3 is 17 residues long. V was cut by 3 bases and J by 0 bases, with 14 bases left in between. CDR1 and CDR2 from the germline V gene are KGHSH and LQKENI. The CDR3 here is CASSPIQGRSTNEKLFF. CDR3 in DNA: TGTGCCAGCTCACCCATACAGGGAAGGTCAACTAATGAAAAACTGTTTTTT.

The chain employs TRBV13 and TRBJ1-3, with 7 nucleotides matching TRBD1. The CDR3 has 15 residues. V dropped 4 bases and J dropped 4; count of bases not matched to a gene: 7. Per germline, CDR1 PRHDT and CDR2 FYEKMQ (reference sequence). In DNA form, the CDR3 reads TGTGCCAGCAGCTCGTGGACAGGAGGGGGAAACACCATATATTTT. Translated: CASSSWTGGGNTIYF.

This clone was seen only once. This chain links TRBV27 with TRBJ1-1; a possible D gene is TRBD1 (5 bases). The CDR3 spans 13 residues. From germline, CDR1 is MNHEY and CDR2 SMNVEV (reference sequence). Trimming took 5 bases from V and 5 from J, leaving 12 bases between them. CDR3 coding DNA: TGTGCCAGCAGTCACCTGGGGGGGACTGAAGCTTTCTTT. It translates to CASSHLGGTEAFF.

This clone was counted a few times. The chain has TRBV25-1 and TRBJ2-2; possibly TRBD1 or TRBD2 for D (5 bases each). This CDR3 contains 18 residues. V lost 6 bases and J 4 bases, leaving 24 bases between the germline ends. Germline CDR1 and CDR2: MGHDK and SYGVNS. This CDR3 reads CASRPGSQPQRFTGELFF. The DNA of the CDR3 is TGTGCCAGCAGGCCAGGGAGTCAGCCCCAAAGGTTCACCGGGGAGCTGTTTTTT. The whole variable domain, remainder taken from reference TRBV25-1 and TRBJ2-2, is EADIYQTPRYLVIGTGKKITLECSQTMGHDKMYWYQQDPGMELHLIHYSYGVNSTEKGDLSSESTVSRIRTEHFPLTLESARPSHTSQYLCASRPGSQPQRFTGELFFGEGSRLTVL.

As concerns this clone: Other DNA sequences in this sample translate to the same CDR3. The chain joins TRBV18 to TRBJ1-1; weak D call: TRBD1 (5 bases). Trimming left V 6 bases short and J 1 base short, with 9 bases between. The CDR3 sequence is 13 residues long. Per germline, CDR1 KGHSH and CDR2 LQKENI. For the CDR3, the DNA is TGTGCCAGCTCTAGGGGCGAGAACACTGAAGCTTTCTTT. Its protein is CASSRGENTEAFF.

This clone was seen just once. The rearrangement uses TRBV27 and TRBJ2-5; D is possibly TRBD2 (6 bases). Trimming took off 2 bases at V and 5 bases at J, with 15 bases between the two ends. This CDR3 comprises 15 residues. Per the germline V gene, CDR1 is MNHEY and CDR2 is SMNVEV (reference sequence). The CDR3 region is CASSLLGGKEETQYF. As DNA, the CDR3 is TGTGCCAGCAGTTTACTTGGAGGGAAAGAGGAGACCCAGTACTTC.

The chain has TRBV18 and TRBJ2-2, with D possibly matching TRBD2 (6 bases). Trimming removed 1 base at V and 2 bases at J, with 14 bases between. CDR3 length: 17 residues. Germline V gives CDR1 KGHSH, CDR2 LQKENI. The CDR3 nucleotides are TGTGCCAGCTCACCACTGTTTATAGCGGATAACACCGGGGAGCTGTTTTTT. This gives the protein CASSPLFIADNTGELFF.

The V call is TRBV6-5, the J call TRBJ2-1; D might be TRBD1 or TRBD2, each matching 5 bases. The V gene's germline CDR1 is MNHEY and CDR2 SVGAGI. V lost 4 bases and J lost 5, with 15 bases in between. The CDR3 consists of 15 residues. CDR3 amino acids: CASSSRDGAHNEQFF. Here the CDR3 DNA reads TGTGCCAGCAGTTCCCGGGACGGAGCACACAATGAGCAGTTCTTC.

V gene TRBV6-2 or TRBV6-3 combines with J gene TRBJ1-2, with 9 positions matching TRBD1. CDR1 is MNHEY and CDR2 is SVGEGT in the germline V gene. CDR3 length equals 15 residues. The V gene end was trimmed by 2 bases and the J gene end by 2 bases; junction bases not matched to a gene: 3. Here the CDR3 reads CASSYGQGQNYGYTF. The CDR3 nucleotides are TGTGCCAGCAGTTACGGACAGGGGCAAAACTATGGCTACACCTTC.

V is TRBV6-5 and J is TRBJ1-1, with no clear D. The V end was cut by 8 bases, the J end by 0 bases, with 16 bases between. Germline V gives CDR1 MNHEY, CDR2 SVGAGI. CDR3 length: 15 residues. The CDR3 bases are TGTGCCAGCCGAGTCGCGCAGCACATGAACACTGAAGCTTTCTTT. Translating gives CASRVAQHMNTEAFF.

The chain carries TRBV9 and TRBJ2-5; a weak D match, TRBD1 (6 bases). The CDR3 sequence is 15 residues long. V was clipped by 0 bases and J by 2 bases, with 11 bases between them. The germline CDR1 and CDR2 sequences are SGDLS and YYNGEE. CDR3 coding DNA: TGTGCCAGCAGCGTAGAAGCGACAGGTCAAGAGACCCAGTACTTC. Its protein is CASSVEATGQETQYF.

As for this clone: This CDR3 is also generated by other DNA sequences in the sample. V gene TRBV5-1 combines with J gene TRBJ2-7; the D is unclear. Germline V gene lookup returns CDR1 SGHRS and CDR2 YFSETQ. The V and J ends lost 4 bases and 3 bases respectively, with 5 bases between them. This CDR3 spans 11 amino acids. The CDR3 coding sequence is TGCGCCAGCAGCCAAGGCTACGAGCAGTACTTC. This gives the protein CASSQGYEQYF.

This chain joins TRBV20-1 and TRBJ1-1; D is undetermined. The germline V gene has CDR1 DFQATT and CDR2 SNEGSKA (reference sequence). The length of the CDR3 is 11 residues. Deletions cut 4 bases from V and 13 bases from J, with 16 bases between. CDR3 in DNA: TGCAGTGCTATTACCCCGACCCGTGGTTTCTTT. It is translated as CSAITPTRGFF.

The V call is TRBV6-2 or TRBV6-3, the J call TRBJ2-4, with TRBD1 matching over 9 bases. The CDR3 spans 14 residues. V shed 5 bases, J shed 6 bases, and the junction held 5 bases outside the gene matches. In germline, CDR1 is MNHEY, CDR2 SVGEGT. As DNA, the CDR3 is TGTGCCAGCAGTACGGGACAGGGCCCAAACATTCAGTACTTC. Amino acid sequence: CASSTGQGPNIQYF.

In this sample, this clone turned up a few times. V and J are TRBV7-9 and TRBJ2-7; no firm D call. Trimming removed 4 bases at V and 3 bases at J, with 10 bases between. Germline V CDR1 and CDR2: SEHNR, FQNEAQ (reference sequence). The CDR3 is 13 residues long. This CDR3 is CASSSSLGYEQYF. CDR3 DNA sequence: TGTGCCAGCAGCTCATCCCTCGGCTACGAGCAGTACTTC.